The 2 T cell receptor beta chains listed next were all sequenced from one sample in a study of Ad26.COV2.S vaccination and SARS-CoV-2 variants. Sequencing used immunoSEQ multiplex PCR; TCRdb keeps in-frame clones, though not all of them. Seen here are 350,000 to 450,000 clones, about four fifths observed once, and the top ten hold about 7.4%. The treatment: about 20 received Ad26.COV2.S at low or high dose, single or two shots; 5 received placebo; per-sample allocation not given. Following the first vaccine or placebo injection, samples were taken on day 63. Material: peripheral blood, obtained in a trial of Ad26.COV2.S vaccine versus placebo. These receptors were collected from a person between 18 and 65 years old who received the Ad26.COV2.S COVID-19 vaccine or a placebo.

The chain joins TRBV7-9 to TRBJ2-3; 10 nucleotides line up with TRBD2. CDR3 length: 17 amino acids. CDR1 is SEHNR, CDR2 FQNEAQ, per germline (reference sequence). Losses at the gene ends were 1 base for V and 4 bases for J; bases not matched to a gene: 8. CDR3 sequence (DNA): TGTGCCAGCAGCTTAGATATTTGGCTAGCGGGAGCAGATACGCAGTATTTT. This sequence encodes CASSLDIWLAGADTQYF.

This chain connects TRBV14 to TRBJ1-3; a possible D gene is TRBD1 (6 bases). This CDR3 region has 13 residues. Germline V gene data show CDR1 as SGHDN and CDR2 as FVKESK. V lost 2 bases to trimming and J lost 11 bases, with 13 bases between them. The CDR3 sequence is CASSQTSTGSIYF. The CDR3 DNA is TGTGCCAGCAGCCAAACCTCGACAGGCTCCATATATTTT.